This TCR beta chain appears in the sequencing data of a study of control samples from healthy donors and cancer patients. Assay: immunoSEQ multiplex PCR; the TCRdb copy retains only in-frame clones and omits some. Altogether around 100,000 clones are present, around 89% being singletons, with the ten largest covering 7.8%. The germline gives CDR1 SGHTA, CDR2 FQGNSA. The CDR3 spans 18 residues. Trimming pared 5 bases from V and 2 bases from J, leaving 24 bases between. The sequencing input was blood. The V gene is TRBV7-2, the J gene TRBJ2-5, with D possibly matching TRBD2 (5 bases). This sequence originates from a man aged 25-40 years in good health. CDR3 sequence: CASSPRPSVAGTQETQYF. CDR3 coding DNA: TGTGCCAGCAGCCCCCGTCCTTCAGTTGCGGGTACGCAAGAGACCCAGTACTTC.